The rows below give T cell receptor beta chains drawn from one sample of a study of T cell responses to AZD1222 COVID-19 vaccine. Libraries were prepared by immunoSEQ multiplex PCR; TCRdb keeps only in-frame clonotypes and omits some of them. The data contain about 46,000 clones, approximately 90% of them singletons. The starting material was peripheral blood, obtained 28 days after the second AZD1222 dose. Receptor source: an adult who received the AZD1222 COVID-19 vaccine. The CDR3 runs from the conserved cysteine through the conserved F or W. Fields, in order: clone size, V gene, CDR3 length, J gene, D gene, CDR3 protein, CDR3 DNA. D genes are given only for firm matches. The size of a clone is reported for some rows only, either as once, few or many, or as a class for expanded clones.

size: -; V: TRBV20-1; length: 13; J: TRBJ2-5; D: TRBD2; CDR3: CSASPAGGETQYF; DNA: TGCAGTGCTAGTCCGGCGGGAGGAGAGACCCAGTACTTC
size: -; V: TRBV12-3/TRBV12-4; length: 12; J: TRBJ2-1; D: -; CDR3: CASSVSRDEQFF; DNA: TGTGCCAGCAGTGTATCTAGGGACGAGCAGTTCTTC
size: once; V: TRBV5-1; length: 15; J: TRBJ1-6; D: -; CDR3: CASSLYVDHNSPLHF; DNA: TGCGCCAGCAGCCTATACGTGGATCATAATTCACCCCTCCACTTT
size: -; V: TRBV4-1; length: 15; J: TRBJ2-7; D: TRBD2; CDR3: CASSQREGSSYEQYF; DNA: TGCGCCAGCAGCCAAAGGGAGGGGAGCTCCTACGAGCAGTACTTC
size: once; V: TRBV4-1; length: 13; J: TRBJ2-1; D: -; CDR3: CASSRRLNNEQFF; DNA: TGCGCCAGCAGCCGAAGACTGAACAATGAGCAGTTCTTC
size: -; V: TRBV5-1; length: 16; J: TRBJ2-1; D: -; CDR3: CASSLEGTPRRDEQFF; DNA: TGCGCCAGCAGCTTGGAAGGGACTCCCAGACGCGATGAGCAGTTCTTC
size: -; V: TRBV9; length: 15; J: TRBJ2-3; D: TRBD1; CDR3: CASSAGTGVWDTQYF; DNA: TGTGCCAGCAGCGCCGGGACAGGGGTCTGGGATACGCAGTATTTT
size: once; V: TRBV7-8; length: 16; J: TRBJ1-6; D: TRBD1; CDR3: CASSPRRGQGNSPLHF; DNA: TGTGCCAGCAGCCCCCGTCGGGGACAGGGCAATTCACCCCTCCACTTT
size: few; V: TRBV19; length: 13; J: TRBJ1-1; D: -; CDR3: CASSIRVNTEAFF; DNA: TGTGCCAGTAGTATAAGAGTGAACACTGAAGCTTTCTTT
size: -; V: TRBV11-2; length: 13; J: TRBJ1-4; D: TRBD1; CDR3: CASSSHRDRALFF; DNA: TGTGCCAGCAGCTCCCATCGGGACAGGGCCCTGTTTTTT
size: -; V: TRBV5-6; length: 12; J: TRBJ1-3; D: -; CDR3: CASSRTGNTIYF; DNA: TGTGCCAGCAGCCGGACAGGAAACACCATATATTTT
size: -; V: TRBV5-1; length: 13; J: TRBJ2-5; D: -; CDR3: CASSLSGGETQYF; DNA: TGCGCCAGCAGCTTGAGTGGGGGTGAGACCCAGTACTTC
size: -; V: TRBV9; length: 15; J: TRBJ2-1; D: -; CDR3: CASSDSGSSYNEQFF; DNA: TGTGCCAGCAGCGATAGCGGTAGCTCCTACAATGAGCAGTTCTTC
size: -; V: TRBV5-1; length: 15; J: TRBJ1-1; D: -; CDR3: CASSLSNALNTEAFF; DNA: TGCGCCAGCAGCTTAAGCAACGCATTGAACACTGAAGCTTTCTTT
size: -; V: TRBV19; length: 16; J: TRBJ2-2; D: TRBD1; CDR3: CASSAAGGMNTGELFF; DNA: TGTGCCAGTAGTGCCGCAGGGGGTATGAACACCGGGGAGCTGTTTTTT
size: once; V: TRBV19; length: 13; J: TRBJ2-7; D: -; CDR3: CASSIRDRYEQYF; DNA: TGTGCCAGTAGTATACGCGACAGGTACGAGCAGTACTTC
size: few; V: TRBV9; length: 14; J: TRBJ2-7; D: -; CDR3: CASSAGGSGYEQYF; DNA: TGTGCCAGCAGCGCCGGTGGTTCGGGATACGAGCAGTACTTC
size: -; V: TRBV24-1; length: 13; J: TRBJ1-1; D: -; CDR3: CATIGQGEAEAFF; DNA: TGTGCCACCATTGGTCAAGGGGAGGCTGAAGCTTTCTTT
size: -; V: TRBV7-9; length: 14; J: TRBJ2-1; D: -; CDR3: CASSFLFGTNEQFF; DNA: TGTGCCAGCAGCTTTCTCTTCGGGACTAATGAGCAGTTCTTC
size: once; V: TRBV5-1; length: 15; J: TRBJ2-5; D: TRBD2; CDR3: CASTSASGSQETQYF; DNA: TGCGCCAGCACCTCTGCTAGCGGGAGTCAAGAGACCCAGTACTTC
size: -; V: TRBV3-1/TRBV3-2; length: 14; J: TRBJ2-2; D: -; CDR3: CASSRLGITGELFF; DNA: TGTGCCAGCAGCCGGTTGGGAATAACCGGGGAGCTGTTTTTT
size: -; V: TRBV12-3/TRBV12-4; length: 11; J: TRBJ1-2; D: -; CDR3: CASSLGYGYTF; DNA: TGTGCCAGCAGTTTGGGTTACGGCTACACCTTC
size: -; V: TRBV10-3; length: 14; J: TRBJ1-5; D: -; CDR3: CATRSTGAEQPQHF; DNA: TGTGCCACAAGATCGACGGGGGCTGAACAGCCCCAGCATTTT
size: -; V: TRBV19; length: 12; J: TRBJ2-1; D: -; CDR3: CASNPGGNEQFF; DNA: TGTGCCAGTAATCCCGGGGGAAATGAGCAGTTCTTC
size: -; V: TRBV19; length: 15; J: TRBJ2-1; D: -; CDR3: CASRNDRSSYNEQFF; DNA: TGTGCCAGTAGGAACGATAGGAGCTCCTACAATGAGCAGTTCTTC
size: -; V: TRBV6-4; length: 15; J: TRBJ2-1; D: TRBD2; CDR3: CASSVGPGGYNEQFF; DNA: TGTGCCAGCAGTGTAGGTCCCGGGGGGTACAATGAGCAGTTCTTC
size: -; V: TRBV4-1; length: 15; J: TRBJ1-2; D: -; CDR3: CASSQDMGGLYGYTF; DNA: TGCGCCAGCAGCCAAGATATGGGGGGGCTCTATGGCTACACCTTC
size: -; V: TRBV11-2; length: 16; J: TRBJ1-5; D: -; CDR3: CASSLDGHTSNQPQHF; DNA: TGTGCCAGCAGCTTAGATGGCCATACGAGCAATCAGCCCCAGCATTTT
size: -; V: TRBV30; length: 11; J: TRBJ1-1; D: -; CDR3: CAWSLYGEAFF; DNA: TGTGCCTGGAGCCTCTATGGTGAAGCTTTCTTT
size: -; V: TRBV7-9; length: 12; J: TRBJ1-6; D: -; CDR3: CASSQGLEPLHF; DNA: TGTGCCAGTTCCCAGGGATTGGAACCCCTCCACTTT
size: -; V: TRBV4-3; length: 16; J: TRBJ2-3; D: -; CDR3: CASSQVYGLSTDTQYF; DNA: TGCGCCAGCAGCCAAGTTTATGGCCTTAGCACAGATACGCAGTATTTT
size: -; V: TRBV9; length: 14; J: TRBJ2-2; D: -; CDR3: CASRRGGITGELFF; DNA: TGTGCCAGCAGAAGAGGAGGGATCACCGGGGAGCTGTTTTTT
size: -; V: TRBV2; length: 12; J: TRBJ2-7; D: TRBD1; CDR3: CASTGTVSEQYF; DNA: TGTGCCTCCACCGGGACAGTCAGCGAGCAGTACTTC
size: -; V: TRBV11-3; length: 14; J: TRBJ2-2; D: -; CDR3: CASSSVRGGGELFF; DNA: TGTGCCAGCAGCTCCGTGCGGGGAGGCGGGGAGCTGTTTTTT
size: -; V: TRBV29-1; length: 15; J: TRBJ2-3; D: -; CDR3: CSVAGPLWGLDTQYF; DNA: TGCAGCGTTGCGGGCCCATTATGGGGTCTGGATACGCAGTATTTT
size: -; V: TRBV12-3/TRBV12-4; length: 12; J: TRBJ2-1; D: TRBD1; CDR3: CASSLGRGREFF; DNA: TGTGCCAGCAGTTTAGGCAGGGGGAGAGAGTTCTTC
size: -; V: TRBV7-9; length: 16; J: TRBJ1-6; D: -; CDR3: CASSPRGGSYNSPLHF; DNA: TGTGCCAGCAGCCCCCGGGGGGGTTCCTATAATTCACCCCTCCACTTT
size: -; V: TRBV7-9; length: 17; J: TRBJ2-7; D: -; CDR3: CASSSLGGRDSPREQYF; DNA: TGTGCCAGCAGCTCCTTAGGAGGCAGGGACTCCCCTAGGGAGCAGTACTTC
size: -; V: TRBV2; length: 13; J: TRBJ1-5; D: -; CDR3: CASSDGFGQPQHF; DNA: TGTGCCAGCAGCGACGGGTTTGGGCAGCCCCAGCATTTT
size: -; V: TRBV4-1; length: 17; J: TRBJ2-1; D: TRBD2; CDR3: CASSPSDGRSSYNEQFF; DNA: TGCGCCAGCAGCCCGTCCGACGGGAGGAGCTCCTACAATGAGCAGTTCTTC
size: -; V: TRBV5-1; length: 16; J: TRBJ2-1; D: -; CDR3: CASSLAGSGVYNEQFF; DNA: TGCGCCAGCAGCTTGGCGGGTAGCGGAGTATACAATGAGCAGTTCTTC
size: -; V: TRBV9; length: 14; J: TRBJ1-4; D: TRBD1; CDR3: CASSAGGMEEKLFF; DNA: TGTGCCAGCAGCGCAGGGGGCATGGAGGAAAAACTGTTTTTT
size: -; V: TRBV28; length: 12; J: TRBJ2-3; D: -; CDR3: CATDSHTDTQYF; DNA: TGTGCCACGGACAGTCACACAGATACGCAGTATTTT
size: -; V: TRBV19; length: 15; J: TRBJ1-3; D: -; CDR3: CASSPVDSSGNTIYF; DNA: TGTGCCAGTAGCCCTGTTGACAGCTCTGGAAACACCATATATTTT
size: -; V: TRBV12-3/TRBV12-4; length: 12; J: TRBJ2-1; D: -; CDR3: CASSSAGYEQFF; DNA: TGTGCCAGCAGTTCGGCCGGCTATGAGCAGTTCTTC